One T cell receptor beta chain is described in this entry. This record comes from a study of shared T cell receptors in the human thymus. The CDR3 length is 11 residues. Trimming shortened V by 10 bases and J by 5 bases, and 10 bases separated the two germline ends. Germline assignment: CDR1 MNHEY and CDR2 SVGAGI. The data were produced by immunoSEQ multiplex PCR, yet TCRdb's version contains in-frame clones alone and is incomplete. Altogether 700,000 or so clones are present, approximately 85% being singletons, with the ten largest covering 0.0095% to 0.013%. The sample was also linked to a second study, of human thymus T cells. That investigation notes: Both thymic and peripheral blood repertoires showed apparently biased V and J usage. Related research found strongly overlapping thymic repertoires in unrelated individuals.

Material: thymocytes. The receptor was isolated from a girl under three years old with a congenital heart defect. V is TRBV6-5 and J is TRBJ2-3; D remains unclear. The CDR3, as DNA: TGTGCCACACAACATAAAGATACGCAGTATTTT. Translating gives CATQHKDTQYF.